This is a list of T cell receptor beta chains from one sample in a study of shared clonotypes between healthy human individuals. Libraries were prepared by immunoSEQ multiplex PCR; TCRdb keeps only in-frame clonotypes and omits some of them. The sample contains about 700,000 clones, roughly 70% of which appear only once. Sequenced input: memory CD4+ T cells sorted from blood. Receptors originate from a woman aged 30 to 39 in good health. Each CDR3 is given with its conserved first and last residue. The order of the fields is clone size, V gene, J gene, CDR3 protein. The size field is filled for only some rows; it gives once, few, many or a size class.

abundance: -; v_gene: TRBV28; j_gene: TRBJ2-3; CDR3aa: CASRTPGADTQYF
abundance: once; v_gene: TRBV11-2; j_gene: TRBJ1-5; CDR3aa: CASSSGTVNVGNQPQHF
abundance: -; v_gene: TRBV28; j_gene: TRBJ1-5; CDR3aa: CASSFSRGTGSEPQHF
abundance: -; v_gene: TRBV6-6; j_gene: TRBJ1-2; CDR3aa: CASSYATGVYTF
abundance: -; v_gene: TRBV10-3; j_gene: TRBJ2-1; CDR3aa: CAISEGTVYNEQFF
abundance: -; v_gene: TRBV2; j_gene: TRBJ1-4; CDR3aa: CASSDSGIFEKLFF
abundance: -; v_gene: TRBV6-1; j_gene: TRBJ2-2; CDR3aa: CASSDRGGSGIGTGELFF
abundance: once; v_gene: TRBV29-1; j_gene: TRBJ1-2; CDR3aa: CSVEGFHRGYTF
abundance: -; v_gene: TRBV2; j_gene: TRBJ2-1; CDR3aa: CASSEGLLNEQFF
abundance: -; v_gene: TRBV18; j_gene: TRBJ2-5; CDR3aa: CASSPLDDRGETQYF
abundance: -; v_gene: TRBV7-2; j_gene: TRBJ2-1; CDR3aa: CASSPVALAANEQFF
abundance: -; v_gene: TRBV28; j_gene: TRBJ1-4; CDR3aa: CASNGALEKLFF
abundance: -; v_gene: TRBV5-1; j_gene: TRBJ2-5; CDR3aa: CASSLAQAGQETQYF
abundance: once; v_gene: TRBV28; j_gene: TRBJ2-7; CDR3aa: CASSSTRIYEQYF
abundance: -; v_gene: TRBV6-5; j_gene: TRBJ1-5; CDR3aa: CASSYEPVRPQHF
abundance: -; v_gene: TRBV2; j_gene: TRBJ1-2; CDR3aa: CASSEAVGDDNYGYTF
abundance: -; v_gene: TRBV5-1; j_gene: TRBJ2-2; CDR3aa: CASSLLGGELFF
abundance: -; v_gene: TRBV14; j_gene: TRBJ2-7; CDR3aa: CASSPSYRSYEQYF
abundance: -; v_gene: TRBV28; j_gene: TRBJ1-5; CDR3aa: CASNELGGYARNQPQHF
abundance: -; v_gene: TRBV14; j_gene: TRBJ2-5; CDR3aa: CASSQDRVAETQYF
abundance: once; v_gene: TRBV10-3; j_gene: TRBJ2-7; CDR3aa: CAISERGYEQYF
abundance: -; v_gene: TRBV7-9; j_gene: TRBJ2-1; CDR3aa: CASSFREPGNEQFF
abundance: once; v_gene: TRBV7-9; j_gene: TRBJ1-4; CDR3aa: CASSLGLYEKLFF
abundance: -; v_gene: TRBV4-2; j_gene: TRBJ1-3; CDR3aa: CASSQQTGVNFENTIYF
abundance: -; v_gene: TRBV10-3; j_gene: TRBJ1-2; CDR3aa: CAIRTTGGQYYGYTF
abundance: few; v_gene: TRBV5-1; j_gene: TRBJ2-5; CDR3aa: CASSLAGSSGGEETQYF
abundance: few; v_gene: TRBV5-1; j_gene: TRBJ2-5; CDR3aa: CASSSIGESTETQYF
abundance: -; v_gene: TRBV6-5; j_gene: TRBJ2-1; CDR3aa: CASSLAGATYNEQFF
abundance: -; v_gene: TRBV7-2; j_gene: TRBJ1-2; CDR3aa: CASSLVSEPAYGYTF
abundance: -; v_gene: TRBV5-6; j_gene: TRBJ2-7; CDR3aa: CASSLMGPVSYYEQYF
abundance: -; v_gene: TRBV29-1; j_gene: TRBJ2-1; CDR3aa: CSSSGRGDNEQFF
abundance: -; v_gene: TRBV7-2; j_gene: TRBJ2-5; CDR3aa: CASRASGWPQETQYF
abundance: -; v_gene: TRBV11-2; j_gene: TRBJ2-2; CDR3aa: CASSLSDGELFF
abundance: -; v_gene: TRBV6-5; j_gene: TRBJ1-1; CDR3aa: CASSRNRGGNTEAFF
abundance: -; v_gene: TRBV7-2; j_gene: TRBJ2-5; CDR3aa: CASSLGSGRETQYF
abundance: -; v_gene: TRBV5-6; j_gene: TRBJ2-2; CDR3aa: CASSYEAFTGELFF
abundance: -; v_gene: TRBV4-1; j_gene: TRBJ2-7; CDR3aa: CASSRDSTGRDMYEQYF
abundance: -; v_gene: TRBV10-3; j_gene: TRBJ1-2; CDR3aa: CAISDGQGYGYTF
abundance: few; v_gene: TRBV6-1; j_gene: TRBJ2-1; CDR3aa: CASSESWPPGTSTYNEQFF
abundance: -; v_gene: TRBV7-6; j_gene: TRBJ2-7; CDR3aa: CASSLGTSGIYEQYF
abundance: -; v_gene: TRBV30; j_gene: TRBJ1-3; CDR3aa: CAWDKGGAGNTIYF
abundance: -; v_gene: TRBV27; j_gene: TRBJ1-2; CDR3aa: CASSPRNPPGYTF